A single sample gave rise to the 27 T cell receptor beta chains below, sequenced in a study of molecular identifiers for immune sequencing clone quantification. MiXCR, applied by TCRdb to the PCR reads, yields one record per CDR3 protein. Here the sample spans around 94,000 distinct CDR3 sequences, 30% to 35% being singletons. The sample comprised naive CD8+ T cells from blood, with Jurkat cell RNA spiked in. Subset specified: FACS-sorted CD8+CD4-CCR7+CD45RA+ naive T cells. These receptors were collected from a human donor in good health. Some libraries in this study had Jurkat cell RNA spiked in.

The V gene is TRBV12-3 or TRBV12-4, the J gene TRBJ2-3, with D hard to call. This CDR3 contains 16 residues. V gave up 5 bases and J gave up 8 bases, with 23 bases separating them. CDR3 DNA: TGTGCCAGCAGTATATTTGAGCTACCGGGTCGCGGTACGCAGTATTTT. This gives the protein CASSIFELPGRGTQYF.

In DNA form, the CDR3 reads TGCGCCAGCAGTGAGTCCTCGACAGGGGACCTTAACTATGGCTACACCTTC. Encoded protein: CASSESSTGDLNYGYTF. This chain joins TRBV10-2 and TRBJ1-2, with TRBD1 matching over 8 bases. The CDR3 contains 17 residues. Germline V gene data show CDR1 as WSHSY and CDR2 as SAAADI. Trimming cost V 0 bases and J 1 base; bases outside gene matches: 7.

This chain joins TRBV9 and TRBJ1-1, with unresolved D. Germline V gene data show CDR1 as SGDLS and CDR2 as YYNGEE. The CDR3 is 12 residues long. V was clipped by 0 bases and J by 8 bases, with 8 bases between them. The CDR3 sequence is CASSVDSQEAFF. CDR3 DNA sequence: TGTGCCAGCAGCGTAGATTCACAGGAAGCTTTCTTT.

The genes are TRBV9 and TRBJ2-5; 11 nucleotides align to TRBD2. Germline CDR1 is SGDLS and CDR2 is YYNGEE. CDR3 length equals 15 residues. The V and J ends lost 3 bases and 5 bases, in that order; junction bases with no gene match: 6. For the CDR3, the DNA is TGTGCCAGCAGCGGTTCTAGCGGGAGGCTTGAGACCCAGTACTTC. Translated: CASSGSSGRLETQYF.

This clonotype was seen a handful of times. The chain carries TRBV6-1 and TRBJ2-1; D is undetermined. V was clipped by 0 bases and J by 6 bases, with 21 bases between them. The germline gives CDR1 MNHNS, CDR2 SASEGT. The CDR3 covers 18 residues. The CDR3 sequence: CASSEATSVSWRTNEQFF. The DNA for the CDR3 is TGTGCCAGCAGTGAAGCGACCTCCGTGAGCTGGCGGACCAATGAGCAGTTCTTC.

This clonotype was recorded once. No conserved phenylalanine or tryptophan is present at the end of the CDR3, so a read error is the likely explanation. The rearrangement uses TRBV6-1 and TRBJ1-2, with D perhaps TRBD1 (5 bases). In germline, CDR1 is MNHNS, CDR2 SASEGT. This CDR3 has 15 amino acids. In DNA, the CDR3 is TGTGCCAGCTGTGAAGTAGGGGCAACTAACTATGGCTACACCATC. As protein: CASCEVGATNYGYTI.

The V call is TRBV15, the J call TRBJ2-3; TRBD1 might be the D (5 bases). The V gene lost 3 bases and the J gene lost 4 bases, with 8 bases spanning the gap. The CDR3 is made up of 13 amino acids. Germline lookup yields CDR1 LNHNV and CDR2 YYDKDF (reference sequence). CDR3: CATSRQGSDTQYF. CDR3 nucleotide sequence: TGTGCCACCAGCAGGCAGGGATCAGATACGCAGTATTTT.

Many counts were recorded for this clonotype. The J gene is TRBJ2-5, the V gene TRBV14; 8 positions match TRBD2. With 2 bases clipped from V and 4 bases from J, the junction kept 3 bases outside the gene matches. Germline CDR1 is SGHDN and CDR2 is FVKESK. The CDR3 runs to 14 residues. The DNA of the CDR3 is TGTGCCAGCAGCCAATTAGCGGGACGAGAGACCCAGTACTTC. Encoded protein: CASSQLAGRETQYF. The whole variable domain, filled in from reference TRBV14 and TRBJ2-5, reads EAGVTQFPSHSVIEKGQTVTLRCDPISGHDNLYWYRRVMGKEIKFLLHFVKESKQDESGMPNNRFLAERTGGTYSTLKVQPAELEDSGVYFCASSQLAGRETQYFGPGTRLLVL.

As concerns this clonotype: This clone may be a read error of a much larger clone one base away. The chain recombines TRBV19 with TRBJ1-2; no clear D gene. Germline CDR1 reads LNHDA; CDR2 reads SQIVND (reference sequence). This CDR3 comprises 15 residues. This CDR3 is CASSTRAAANYGFTF. Here the CDR3 DNA reads TGTGCCAGTAGTACCCGAGCGGCAGCTAACTATGGCTTCACCTTC.

As for this clonotype: One end of the junction varies from germline; a read error may be responsible. The rearrangement uses TRBV2 and TRBJ1-1, with a tentative D call TRBD1 (5 bases). CDR1 is SNHLY, CDR2 FYNNEI, per germline. The CDR3 spans 10 residues. The CDR3 nucleotides read TGTGCCTGGGGGGGGACTGAAGCTTCCTTT. This gives the protein CAWGGTEASF.

This clonotype was detected ten times or more. The genes are TRBV9 and TRBJ2-3, with TRBD2 identical over 10 bases. Per germline, CDR1 SGDLS and CDR2 YYNGEE. Losses at the gene ends were 3 bases for V and 3 bases for J; bases not matched to a gene: 10. The CDR3 is 17 residues long. The CDR3 nucleotides are TGTGCCAGCAGCGCGGGAACGAGACTAGCGGGTACAGATACGCAGTATTTT. Amino acid sequence: CASSAGTRLAGTDTQYF.

This clonotype was recorded a few times. The chain has TRBV2 and TRBJ2-7, with D possibly called TRBD1 or TRBD2 (5 bases each). The CDR3 runs to 12 residues. V lost 9 bases and J lost 1, with 10 bases in between. Germline V gene lookup returns CDR1 SNHLY and CDR2 FYNNEI. The CDR3 sequence is CARGTGSYEQYF. DNA of the CDR3: TGTGCCAGAGGGACGGGTTCCTACGAGCAGTACTTC.

Ten or more counts support this clonotype. The chain is built from TRBV28 and TRBJ2-7; possibly TRBD2 for D (6 bases). The CDR3 runs to 14 residues. In germline, CDR1 is MDHEN, CDR2 SYDVKM. V lost 2 bases to trimming and J lost 2 bases, with 10 bases between them. CDR3 region: CASSLGGFAYEQYF. Here the CDR3 DNA reads TGTGCCAGCAGTTTAGGAGGGTTTGCCTACGAGCAGTACTTC.

This clonotype was observed a handful of times. The CDR3 is CASSVGTSTDTQYF. CDR3 nucleotides: TGTGCCAGCAGCGTAGGAACTAGCACAGATACGCAGTATTTT. The chain joins TRBV9 to TRBJ2-3; no clear D gene. V gave up 0 bases and J gave up 0 bases, with 5 bases separating them. Germline V gives CDR1 SGDLS, CDR2 YYNGEE. The CDR3 is made up of 14 amino acids.

About this clonotype itself: This may come from a read error, since a much larger clone is one base off. J is TRBJ2-6 and V is TRBV29-1; no clear D gene. Trimming cost V 1 base and J 2 bases, with 12 bases left between them. Germline values: CDR1 SQVTM, CDR2 ANQGSEA. CDR3 size: 16 residues. The CDR3 nucleotides are TGCAGCGTTGAAGCGGGCAGGAAGACTGGGGCCAACGTCCTGACTTTC. Its translation is CSVEAGRKTGANVLTF. Supplemented by reference TRBV29-1 and TRBJ2-6, the full variable domain reads SAVISQKPSRDICQRGTSLTIQCQVDSQVTMMFWYRQQPGQSLTLIATANQGSEATYESGFVIDKFPISRPNLTFSTLTVSNMSPEDSSIYLCSVEAGRKTGANVLTFGAGSRLTVL.

This clonotype was counted at least ten times. This sequence joins TRBV29-1 and TRBJ2-1, with D maybe TRBD2 (6 bases). Trimming cost V 6 bases and J 3 bases, with 9 bases left between them. The germline CDR1 and CDR2 sequences are SQVTM and ANQGSEA. This CDR3 is 12 amino acids long. CDR3: CSVPTSYNEQFF. CDR3 DNA: TGCAGCGTCCCGACTAGCTACAATGAGCAGTTCTTC.

Turning to this clonotype: A read error is likely, as this CDR3 ends without the conserved phenylalanine or tryptophan. No DNA is shown, since the ends of the CDR3 on it are uncertain; the CDR3 is the one TCRdb lists. The gene calls are TRBV7-2 and TRBJ1-1; the D call in the table, TRBD1, was not verified against the DNA. The CDR3 spans 12 amino acids, including both terminal residues. The V gene's germline CDR1 is SGHTA and CDR2 FQGNSA. The chain's CDR3 is CASSLRQGEAYI.

Worth noting for this clonotype: The conserved final phenylalanine or tryptophan is absent from the CDR3, which likely points to a read error. J is TRBJ2-7 and V is TRBV7-8; D gene ambiguous. Trimming cost V 5 bases and J 4 bases, with 9 bases left between them. Germline CDR1 and CDR2: SGHVS and FQNEAQ. The CDR3 is made up of 12 amino acids. DNA of the CDR3: TGTGCCAGCAGCCCTACCGAATACGAGCAGTACATC. It yields the protein CASSPTEYEQYI.

This clonotype has just a few counts. The chain combines TRBV12-3 or TRBV12-4 with TRBJ2-4, with D possibly being TRBD1 (6 bases). V lost 7 bases, J lost 4 bases, and 17 bases lay in between. CDR3 length equals 15 residues. The CDR3 coding sequence is TGTGCCAGCAATACAAACCGGGACACAAAAAACATTCAGTACTTC. It codes for CASNTNRDTKNIQYF.

About this clonotype: This could be a read error, since a much larger clone is one nucleotide away. Here the CDR3 omits its conserved ending phenylalanine or tryptophan, so a read error is the likely source. CDR3 residues: CASSGLWGLNTEAFI. Here the CDR3 DNA reads TGTGCCAGCAGTGGACTGTGGGGCCTGAACACTGAAGCTTTCATT. The V gene is TRBV25-1, the J gene TRBJ1-1; D possibly corresponds to TRBD1 (5 bases). The V gene lost 4 bases and the J gene lost 0 bases, with 12 bases spanning the gap. The CDR3 consists of 15 residues. Germline assignment: CDR1 MGHDK and CDR2 SYGVNS.

The gene calls are TRBV7-3 and TRBJ2-5; 8 bases line up with TRBD1. The CDR3 extends over 16 amino acids. CDR1 is SGHTA, CDR2 FQGTGA, per germline. V trimming: 4 bases; J trimming: 3 bases; junction bases outside the gene matches: 10. CDR3 in DNA: TGTGCCAGCAGCTCGAGAAACAGGGGGTTGGAAGAGACCCAGTACTTC. Translation: CASSSRNRGLEETQYF.

This clonotype was picked up a small number of times. The rearrangement joins TRBV7-6 to TRBJ2-4; 7 bases align to TRBD2. The junction had 6 bases not matched to a gene; V was cut back by 5 bases and J by 8 bases. CDR1 and CDR2 (germline): SGHVS, FNYEAQ. The CDR3 has 13 amino acids. CDR3 sequence (DNA): TGTGCCAGCAGCCTACGCGCGGGAGACATTCAGTACTTC. It yields the protein CASSLRAGDIQYF.

J is TRBJ2-5 and V is TRBV27; D is unclear. V dropped 5 bases and J dropped 1 base, with 5 bases sitting between them. Germline V gene sequence: CDR1 MNHEY, CDR2 SMNVEV (reference sequence). The CDR3 totals 12 residues. The DNA for the CDR3 is TGTGCCAGCAGTGCTCCCCAAGAGACCCAGTACTTC. As protein: CASSAPQETQYF.

The gene calls are TRBV4-3 and TRBJ2-7; TRBD2 agrees at 7 bases. The CDR3 length is 14 residues. Per the germline V gene, CDR1 is LGHNA and CDR2 is YSLEER. V was clipped by 4 bases and J by 1 base; unmatched bases: 4. The CDR3 protein is CASSPARGSYEQYF. The CDR3 DNA sequence: TGCGCCAGCAGCCCCGCGCGGGGGTCCTACGAGCAGTACTTC.

Of note for this clonotype: A much larger clone sits a single nucleotide away, making a read error possible. The chain couples TRBV29-1 to TRBJ1-1; a possible D gene is TRBD1 (5 bases). Germline CDR1 SQVTM, CDR2 ANQGSEA. This CDR3 contains 12 residues. Trimming stripped 7 bases from V and 6 bases from J, with 15 bases between. Here the CDR3 DNA reads TGCAGCGGGGGCTCGGGAGGGGCTGAAGCTTTCTTT. This encodes CSGGSGGAEAFF.

A few counts support this clonotype. The chain links TRBV12-3 or TRBV12-4 to TRBJ2-1, with no clear D. V lost 6 bases to trimming and J lost 1 base, with 10 bases between them. The CDR3 length is 14 residues. This CDR3 is CASRIEQSYNEQFF. The CDR3 DNA follows: TGTGCCAGCAGAATAGAACAATCCTACAATGAGCAGTTCTTC.

This clonotype has more than one count but fewer than ten. V gene TRBV4-1 combines with J gene TRBJ1-1, with 7 bases identical to TRBD1. Looked up from germline, CDR1 is MGHRA and CDR2 is YSYEKL. V was pared by 2 bases and J by 5 bases, with 5 bases of the junction left unmatched. The CDR3 sequence is 14 residues long. CDR3 sequence (DNA): TGCGCCAGCAGCCAACGGACAGGAGGGACTGAAGCTTTCTTT. Translated, it gives CASSQRTGGTEAFF.